This T cell receptor beta chain was sequenced in a study of blood T cell repertoires in COVID-19. Data came from immunoSEQ multiplex PCR; TCRdb stores just in-frame clones and leaves some out. The top ten clones hold less than 8% of a sample with around 70,000 clones, around nine tenths of them seen once. Looked up from germline, CDR1 is MRHNA and CDR2 is SNTAGT. Germline trimming cut 2 bases from V and 1 base from J; bases unmatched to any gene: 3. CDR3 length: 15 residues. The material sequenced was peripheral blood. This TCR was sampled from a man aged 50 or older with active COVID-19. The chain links TRBV6-4 to TRBJ2-3; 7 bases agree with TRBD1. The CDR3 sequence is CASSDRQGGTDTQYF. CDR3 sequence (DNA): TGTGCCAGCAGTGACCGTCAGGGGGGCACAGATACGCAGTATTTT.